Listed below are T cell receptor beta chains from one sample, sequenced in a study of CD8 T cells in ankylosing spondylitis. TCRdb called the 5' RACE reads again in MiXCR, with one record for every CDR3 protein. The table records hundreds of thousands of distinct CDR3 sequences, about 11% of them present only once. The sequenced material came from blood, either unsorted or a sorted T cell fraction (not recorded which). These receptors were obtained from a male donor with ankylosing spondylitis. CDR3s include the opening cysteine and the closing phenylalanine or tryptophan. D genes are given only for firm matches. Clone size is given for some rows only: seen once, a few or many times, or a class if the clone is expanded.

>-|TRBJ2-5|few|TRBV20-1
TGCAGTGCTAGAGACTGGGCTCACAGGGTGGGGGAGACCCAGTACTTC
CSARDWAHRVGETQYF
>TRBD1|TRBJ1-2|few|TRBV6-4
TGTGCCAGCAGTTCTCAAGGGGGCGGCATCTATGGCTACACCTTC
CASSSQGGGIYGYTF
>-|TRBJ2-1|-|TRBV20-1
TGCAGTGCTAGCCTACTCGGTGAGCAGTTCTTC
CSASLLGEQFF
>TRBD2|TRBJ2-1|-|TRBV7-9
TGTGCCAGCAGCCCCACTAGCGGCGGTTGGAATAATGAGCAGTTCTTC
CASSPTSGGWNNEQFF
>-|TRBJ1-4|-|TRBV29-1
TGCAGCGTTGTGGCCGGAAGAAGGGAAAAACTGTTTTTT
CSVVAGRREKLFF
>-|TRBJ2-3|-|TRBV28
TGTGCCAGCAGGGGGAGGGGGGACAGGCGCGATACGCAGTATTTT
CASRGRGDRRDTQYF
>-|TRBJ2-3|few|TRBV12-3/TRBV12-4
TGTGCCAGCCGCATTTCTGATCTTACGCAGTATTTT
CASRISDLTQYF
>-|TRBJ1-2|few|TRBV4-3
TGCGCCAGCAGCCAACAAGAGTGGTATGGCTACACCTTC
CASSQQEWYGYTF
>-|TRBJ2-5|few|TRBV29-1
TGCAGCTCCGGGACGATCGATAGATCTGAAGAGACCCAGTACTTC
CSSGTIDRSEETQYF
>TRBD2|TRBJ2-3|-|TRBV11-2
TGTGCCAGCAGCTTAGAGGCTAGCGGGGGGGCGGGGACAGATACGCAGTATTTT
CASSLEASGGAGTDTQYF
>-|TRBJ2-3|few|TRBV25-1
TGTGCCAGCAGTGAATACACCGCTTGGGCAGATACGCAGTATTTT
CASSEYTAWADTQYF
>-|TRBJ1-1|-|TRBV6-2/TRBV6-3
TGTGCCAGCACCCCGGCAGGATTATTGAACACTGAAGCTTTCTTT
CASTPAGLLNTEAFF
>-|TRBJ2-3|-|TRBV4-3
TGCGCCAGCAGCCAAGGGGAGACCTCCACAGATACGAAGTATTTT
CASSQGETSTDTKYF
>-|TRBJ2-3|few|TRBV20-1
TGCAGTGCAAGGAAGGACACAGATACGCAGTATTTT
CSARKDTDTQYF
>-|TRBJ2-5|-|TRBV7-2
TGTGCCAGCAGCTTAATGGGTCCAGAGACCCAGTACTTC
CASSLMGPETQYF
>TRBD1|TRBJ2-7|-|TRBV6-1
TGTGCCAGCATCGACCGGACAGGGGGCTACGAGCAGTACTTC
CASIDRTGGYEQYF
>-|TRBJ2-7|many|TRBV10-2
TGCGCCAGCAGGGCCCAGTCCTACGAGCAGTACTTC
CASRAQSYEQYF
>-|TRBJ2-1|-|TRBV28
TGTGCCAGCAGTTTAGGGAGCCCGCGCAATGAGCAGTTCTTC
CASSLGSPRNEQFF
>-|TRBJ1-2|few|TRBV6-2/TRBV6-3
TGTGCCAGCAGTTACGAGGGACGGCCGGGCTATGGCTACACCTTC
CASSYEGRPGYGYTF
>-|TRBJ1-6|many|TRBV25-1
TGTGCCAGCAGTGATGTCGGCAGGGCCAATTCACCCCTCCACTTT
CASSDVGRANSPLHF
>-|TRBJ2-1|few|TRBV7-2
TGTGCCAGCAGCTTGGGGGGGCATGAGCAGTTCTTC
CASSLGGHEQFF
>-|TRBJ2-2|few|TRBV7-3
TGTGCCAGCAGCCCAAAAAACGCGAACACCGGGGAGCTGTTTTTT
CASSPKNANTGELFF
>-|TRBJ1-2|few|TRBV27
TGTGCCAGCAGTTTCCGGGACGGTAGCGGTGGCTACACCTTC
CASSFRDGSGGYTF
>-|TRBJ1-1|few|TRBV5-1
TGCGCCAGCAGCTTGTGGCAGGGACGTATAAGTCGGAACACTGAAGCTTTCTTT
CASSLWQGRISRNTEAFF
>TRBD1|TRBJ1-2|few|TRBV28
TGTGCCAGCTGGTCCCTCGACAGGGGGAATGGCTACACCTTC
CASWSLDRGNGYTF
>-|TRBJ1-1|many|TRBV5-1
TGCGCCAGCAGCTTGGCGGCAGGTGGGAACACTGAAGCTTTCTTT
CASSLAAGGNTEAFF
>-|TRBJ2-2|few|TRBV28
TGTGCCAGCTCGACTCCCCTTATGACCGGGGAGCTGTTTTTT
CASSTPLMTGELFF
>TRBD2|TRBJ2-1|few|TRBV20-1
TGCAGTGCTAATAACCCGATACTAGCGGAGGGGTACAATGAGCAGTTCTTC
CSANNPILAEGYNEQFF
>TRBD1|TRBJ2-1|few|TRBV5-1
TGCGCCAGCAGTTCACAGGGGCGAGACAATGAGCAGTTCTTC
CASSSQGRDNEQFF
>-|TRBJ1-2|-|TRBV5-1
TGCGCCAGCAGCTTGGGACCAAGACAGAACTATGGCTACACCTTC
CASSLGPRQNYGYTF
>-|TRBJ2-2|-|TRBV28
TGTGCCAGCAGCCCAGGCAGCAGGGGTCCCGGGGAGCTGTTTTTT
CASSPGSRGPGELFF
>-|TRBJ2-7|many|TRBV5-1
TGCGCCAGCAGCTTGGACAGGGTCTACGAGCAGTACTTC
CASSLDRVYEQYF
>-|TRBJ2-7|few|TRBV6-6
TGTGCCAGCAGTCCGATGAACGAGCAGTACTTC
CASSPMNEQYF
>-|TRBJ2-5|-|TRBV5-1
TGCGCCAGCAGCTTGGAGCTACTTCAAGAGACCCAGTACTTC
CASSLELLQETQYF
>-|TRBJ1-6|many|TRBV6-5
TGTGCCAGCAGTTACACAGAAAATAATTCACCCCTCCACTTT
CASSYTENNSPLHF
>-|TRBJ2-1|many|TRBV2
TGTGCCAGCAAACTAGCAGGGTTAGGTGAGCAGTTCTTC
CASKLAGLGEQFF
>-|TRBJ1-2|few|TRBV20-1
TGCAGTGCTAGAGTTAGTCCGGTTGAGAGTGGTGGCTACACCTTC
CSARVSPVESGGYTF
>-|TRBJ2-1|many|TRBV29-1
TGCAGCGTTTCTGACCAGCATAGCTCCTACAATGAGCAGTTCTTC
CSVSDQHSSYNEQFF
>-|TRBJ2-1|-|TRBV6-5
TGTGCCAGCAGTTACTCAAACTCAGGGGAAGGTAGCCTGTTCTTC
CASSYSNSGEGSLFF
>TRBD2|TRBJ2-3|few|TRBV7-2
TGTGCCAGCAGACTGGGGGGGGACTCAGATACGCAGTATTTT
CASRLGGDSDTQYF
>TRBD1|TRBJ1-5|-|TRBV20-1
TGCAGTGCTAGAGCGACAGGGGGCGAGCCCCAGCATTTT
CSARATGGEPQHF
>TRBD2|TRBJ2-3|-|TRBV20-1
TGCAGTGCTACGAAGCGGGGAAACACAGATACGCAGTATTTT
CSATKRGNTDTQYF
>TRBD1|TRBJ2-6|-|TRBV3-1
TGTGCCAGCAGCCTAGTCCGGGACAGGGGGACGACTGGGGCCAACGTCCTGACTTTC
CASSLVRDRGTTGANVLTF
>-|TRBJ2-5|-|TRBV25-1
TGTGCCAGCAGTGACCCCGGACAGTTTCAAGAGACCCAGTACTTC
CASSDPGQFQETQYF
>-|TRBJ2-2|few|TRBV5-1
TGCGCCAGCAGCTTTAGTTCCCTTTGGGAGGACACCGGGGAGCTGTTTTTT
CASSFSSLWEDTGELFF
>-|TRBJ1-1|few|TRBV6-5
TGTGCCAGCAGTTCCGACGGGGCAAACACTGAAGCTTTCTTT
CASSSDGANTEAFF
>-|TRBJ2-1|few|TRBV20-1
TGCAGTGTTAAGGACGGACACAATGAGCAGTTCTTC
CSVKDGHNEQFF
>-|TRBJ2-3|many|TRBV12-3/TRBV12-4
TGTGCCAGCAGCGCCCAATTAGATACGCAGTATTTT
CASSAQLDTQYF
>-|TRBJ2-5|few|TRBV20-1
TGCAGTGCTAGAGACGGACGGATTCAAGAGACCCAGTACTTC
CSARDGRIQETQYF
>-|TRBJ2-2|-|TRBV6-1
TGTGCCGTGATTCGACCTAACACCGGGGAGCTGTTTTTT
CAVIRPNTGELFF
>TRBD2|TRBJ2-5|-|TRBV7-2
TGTGCCAGCAGCCCCGGACTAGCGGGAGGAGCAGAGACCCAGTACTTC
CASSPGLAGGAETQYF
>TRBD2|TRBJ2-5|few|TRBV5-1
TGCGCCAGCAGCAGGGGGACTAGCGGGAGACAAGAGACCCAGTACTTC
CASSRGTSGRQETQYF
>-|TRBJ2-2|-|TRBV5-1
TGCGCCAGCACCCCGGGGACATCCACCGGGGAGCTGTTTTTT
CASTPGTSTGELFF
>-|TRBJ2-2|-|TRBV7-2
TGTGCCAGCAGCTTAGCGCGGCACTCCGGGGAGCTGTTTTTT
CASSLARHSGELFF